The rows below give T cell receptor beta chains drawn from one sample of a study of T cells in Graves' hyperthyroidism and ophthalmopathy. MiXCR, applied by TCRdb to the multiplex PCR reads, yields one record per CDR3 protein. The sample has 550,000 to 600,000 distinct CDR3 sequences, approximately 15% seen once. The sequenced sample consisted of blood. These receptors were taken from a woman aged 18-30 years with Graves' ophthalmopathy. CDR3s leave out the opening cysteine and the closing phenylalanine or tryptophan. The size of a clone is reported for some rows only, either as once, few or many, or as a class for expanded clones.

V	size	J	CDR3
TRBV27	few	TRBJ2-2	ASYPGTSRRPGELF
TRBV4-1	-	TRBJ2-1	ASSQPSRADEQF
TRBV9	many	TRBJ2-1	ASSVAGDNEQF
TRBV20-1	many	TRBJ2-7	SASGQGFYEQY
TRBV6-1	many	TRBJ1-1	ASLDVSQNTEAF
TRBV19	few	TRBJ1-1	ASSIDTRDRDTEAF
TRBV4-3	-	TRBJ1-4	ASSQDPWTPNEKLF
TRBV7-3	-	TRBJ2-2	ASSLQGLAGFLNPGELF
TRBV29-1	-	TRBJ2-3	SVEAGQGARNTQY
TRBV3-1	many	TRBJ2-7	ASSQVGGSSYEQY
TRBV5-5	-	TRBJ1-2	ASSFAGQANYGYT
TRBV19	-	TRBJ2-2	ASSTGLAGIGELF
TRBV9	few	TRBJ2-1	ASSPTSGMYNEQF
TRBV28	many	TRBJ2-1	ASSHNWGSNEQF
TRBV4-3	many	TRBJ2-7	ASSQEDRETYEQY
TRBV9	once	TRBJ2-1	ASSATSGLAGYNEQF
TRBV30	few	TRBJ1-2	VQSQGSNYGYT
TRBV6-1	-	TRBJ1-1	ASSRTDEAF
TRBV29-1	many	TRBJ2-1	SGRTEIYNEQF
TRBV11-2	many	TRBJ1-6	ASSPLGILSSYNSPLH
TRBV7-2	many	TRBJ1-4	ASSLNRDEKLF
TRBV6-1	-	TRBJ2-3	ASTRPVDTQY
TRBV10-3	-	TRBJ2-5	AIRAGVLQETQY
TRBV2	many	TRBJ1-2	ASQTGGGYGYT
TRBV10-1	-	TRBJ2-5	ASIVGYQGTQY
TRBV2	few	TRBJ2-5	ASSILYGETQY
TRBV12-3/TRBV12-4	many	TRBJ2-7	ASSQKVYEQY
TRBV7-3	-	TRBJ1-2	ASSFSSPSGGYT
TRBV6-6	many	TRBJ2-1	ASSYSSGRDNEQF